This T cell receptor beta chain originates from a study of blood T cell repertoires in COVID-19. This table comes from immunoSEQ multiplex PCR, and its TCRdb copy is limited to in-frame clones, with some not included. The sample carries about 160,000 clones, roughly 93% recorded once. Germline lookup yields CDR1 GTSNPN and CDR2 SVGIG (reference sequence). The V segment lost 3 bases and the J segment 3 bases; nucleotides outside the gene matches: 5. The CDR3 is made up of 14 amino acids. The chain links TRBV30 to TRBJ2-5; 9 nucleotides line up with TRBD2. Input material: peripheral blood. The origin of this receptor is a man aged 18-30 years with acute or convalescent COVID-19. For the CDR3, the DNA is TGTGCCTGGAGCAGCGGGAGGAGGAAAGAGACCCAGTACTTC. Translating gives CAWSSGRRKETQYF. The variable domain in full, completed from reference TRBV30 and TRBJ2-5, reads SQTIHQWPATLVQPVGSPLSLECTVEGTSNPNLYWYRQAAGRGLQLLFYSVGIGQISSEVPQNLSASRPQDRQFILSSKKLLLSDSGFYLCAWSSGRRKETQYFGPGTRLLVL.